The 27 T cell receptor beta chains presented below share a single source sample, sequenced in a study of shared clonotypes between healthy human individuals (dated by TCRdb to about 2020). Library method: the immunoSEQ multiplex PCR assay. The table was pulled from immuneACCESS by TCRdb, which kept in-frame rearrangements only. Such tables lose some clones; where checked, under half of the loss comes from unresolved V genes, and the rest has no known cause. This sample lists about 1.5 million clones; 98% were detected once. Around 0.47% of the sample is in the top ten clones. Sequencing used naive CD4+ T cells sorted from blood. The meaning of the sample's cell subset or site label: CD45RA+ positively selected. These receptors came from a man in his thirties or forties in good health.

CDR3: CASSPRGVGGTAAEQYF. The CDR3 coding sequence is TGTGCCAGCAGTCCAAGAGGGGTGGGCGGGACAGCAGCCGAGCAGTACTTC. This chain uses TRBV27 with TRBJ2-7; D perhaps matches TRBD1 (7 bases). Germline lookup yields CDR1 MNHEY and CDR2 SMNVEV (reference sequence). CDR3 size: 17 residues. V was pared by 5 bases and J by 6 bases, with 26 bases between.

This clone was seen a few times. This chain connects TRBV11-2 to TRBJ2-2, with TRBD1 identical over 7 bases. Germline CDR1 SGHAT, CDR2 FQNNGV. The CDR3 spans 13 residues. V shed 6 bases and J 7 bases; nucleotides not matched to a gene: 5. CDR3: CASRPQGYGELFF. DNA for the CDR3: TGTGCCAGCAGACCACAGGGGTACGGGGAGCTGTTTTTT.

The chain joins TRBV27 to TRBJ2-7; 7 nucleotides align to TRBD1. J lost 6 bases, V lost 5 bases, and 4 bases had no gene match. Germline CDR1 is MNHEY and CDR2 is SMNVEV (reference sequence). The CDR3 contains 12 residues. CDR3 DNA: TGTGCCAGCAGTAGACACAGGGGCGAGCAGTACTTC. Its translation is CASSRHRGEQYF.

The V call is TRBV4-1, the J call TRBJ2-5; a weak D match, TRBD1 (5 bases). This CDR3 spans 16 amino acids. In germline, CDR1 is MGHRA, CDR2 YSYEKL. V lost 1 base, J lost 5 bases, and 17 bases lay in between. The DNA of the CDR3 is TGCGCCAGCAGCCAAGGACGAGTAGGGGTTCGGGAGACCCAGTACTTC. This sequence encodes CASSQGRVGVRETQYF.

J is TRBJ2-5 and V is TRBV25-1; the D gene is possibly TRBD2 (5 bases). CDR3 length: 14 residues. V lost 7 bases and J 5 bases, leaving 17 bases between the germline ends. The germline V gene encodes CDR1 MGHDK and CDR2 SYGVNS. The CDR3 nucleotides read TGTGCCAGCAACCGCTTCGGGGTCGGGGAGACCCAGTACTTC. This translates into CASNRFGVGETQYF.

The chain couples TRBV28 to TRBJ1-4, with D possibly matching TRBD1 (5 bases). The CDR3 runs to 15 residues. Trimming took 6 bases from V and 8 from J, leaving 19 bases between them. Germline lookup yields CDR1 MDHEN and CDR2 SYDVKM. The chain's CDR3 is CASSTGGAAGEKLFF. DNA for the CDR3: TGTGCCAGCAGCACGGGCGGGGCTGCGGGCGAAAAACTGTTTTTT. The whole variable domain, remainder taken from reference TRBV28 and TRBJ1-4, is DVKVTQSSRYLVKRTGEKVFLECVQDMDHENMFWYRQDPGLGLRLIYFSYDVKMKEKGDIPEGYSVSREKKERFSLILESASTNQTSMYLCASSTGGAAGEKLFFGSGTQLSVL.

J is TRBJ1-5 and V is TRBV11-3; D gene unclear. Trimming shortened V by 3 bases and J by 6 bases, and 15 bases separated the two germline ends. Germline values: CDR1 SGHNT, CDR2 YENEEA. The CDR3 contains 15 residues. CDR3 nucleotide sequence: TGTGCCAGCAGCTTCGTGGGGTGTGGTGTTCAGCCCCAGCATTTT. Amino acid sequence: CASSFVGCGVQPQHF.

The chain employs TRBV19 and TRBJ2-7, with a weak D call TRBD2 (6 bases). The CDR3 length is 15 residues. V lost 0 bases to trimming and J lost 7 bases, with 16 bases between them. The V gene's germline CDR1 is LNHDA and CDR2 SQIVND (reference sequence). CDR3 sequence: CASSIEGLGGKEQYF. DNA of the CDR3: TGTGCCAGTAGTATAGAGGGGCTCGGCGGGAAGGAGCAGTACTTC. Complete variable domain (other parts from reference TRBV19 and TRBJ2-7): DGGITQSPKYLFRKEGQNVTLSCEQNLNHDAMYWYRQDPGQGLRLIYYSQIVNDFQKGDIAEGYSVSREKKESFPLTVTSAQKNPTAFYLCASSIEGLGGKEQYFGPGTRLTVT.

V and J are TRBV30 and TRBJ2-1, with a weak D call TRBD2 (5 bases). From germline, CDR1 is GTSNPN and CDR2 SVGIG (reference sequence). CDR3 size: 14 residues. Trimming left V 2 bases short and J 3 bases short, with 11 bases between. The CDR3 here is CAWSISGNYNEQFF. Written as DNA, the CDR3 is TGTGCCTGGAGTATCAGCGGCAACTACAATGAGCAGTTCTTC. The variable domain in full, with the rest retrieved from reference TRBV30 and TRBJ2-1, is SQTIHQWPATLVQPVGSPLSLECTVEGTSNPNLYWYRQAAGRGLQLLFYSVGIGQISSEVPQNLSASRPQDRQFILSSKKLLLSDSGFYLCAWSISGNYNEQFFGPGTRLTVL.

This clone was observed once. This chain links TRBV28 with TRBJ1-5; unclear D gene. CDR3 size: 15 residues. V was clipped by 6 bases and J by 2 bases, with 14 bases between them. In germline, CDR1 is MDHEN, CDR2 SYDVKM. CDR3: CASRRGPSGNQPQHF. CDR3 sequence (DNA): TGTGCCAGCAGACGCGGCCCCTCGGGCAATCAGCCCCAGCATTTT.

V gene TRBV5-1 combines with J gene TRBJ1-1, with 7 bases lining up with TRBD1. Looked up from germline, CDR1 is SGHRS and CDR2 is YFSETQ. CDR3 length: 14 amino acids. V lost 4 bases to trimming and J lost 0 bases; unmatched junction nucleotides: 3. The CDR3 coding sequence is TGCGCCAGCAGCCCGGACAGGATGAACACTGAAGCTTTCTTT. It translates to CASSPDRMNTEAFF.

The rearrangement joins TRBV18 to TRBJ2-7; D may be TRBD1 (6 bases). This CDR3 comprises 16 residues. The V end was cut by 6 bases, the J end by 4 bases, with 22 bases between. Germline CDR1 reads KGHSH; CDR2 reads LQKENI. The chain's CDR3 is CASSPLGTQPPYEQYF. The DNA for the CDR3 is TGTGCCAGCTCCCCATTGGGGACACAGCCCCCGTACGAGCAGTACTTC.

CDR3 bases: TGTGCCAGCAGTGACGCAAGGTGGGGGCTGGATGAAAAACTGTTTTTT. Its protein product is CASSDARWGLDEKLFF. The chain couples TRBV2 to TRBJ1-4; possibly TRBD1 for D (6 bases). Per the germline V gene, CDR1 is SNHLY and CDR2 is FYNNEI. The CDR3 has 16 residues. V gave up 3 bases and J gave up 6 bases, with 17 bases separating them.

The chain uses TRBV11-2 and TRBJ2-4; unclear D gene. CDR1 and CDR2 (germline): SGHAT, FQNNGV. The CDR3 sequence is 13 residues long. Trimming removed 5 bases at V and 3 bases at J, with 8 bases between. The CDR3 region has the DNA TGTGCCAGCAGCAGGGTGGGCAAAAACATTCAGTACTTC. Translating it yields CASSRVGKNIQYF.

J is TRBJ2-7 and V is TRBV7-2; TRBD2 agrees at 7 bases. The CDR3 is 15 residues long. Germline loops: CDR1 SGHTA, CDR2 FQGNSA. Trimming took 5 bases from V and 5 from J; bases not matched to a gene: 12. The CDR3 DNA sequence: TGTGCCAGCAGCACTGTCTGGGAGGGTAAGGACGAGCAGTACTTC. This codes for CASSTVWEGKDEQYF.

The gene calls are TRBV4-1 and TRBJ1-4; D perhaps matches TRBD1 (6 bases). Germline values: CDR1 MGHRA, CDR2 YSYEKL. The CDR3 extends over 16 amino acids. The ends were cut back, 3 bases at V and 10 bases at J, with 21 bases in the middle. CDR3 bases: TGCGCCAGCAGCCAGCCGTCACAGGGTTCTTCCCCAAAACTGTTTTTT. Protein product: CASSQPSQGSSPKLFF.

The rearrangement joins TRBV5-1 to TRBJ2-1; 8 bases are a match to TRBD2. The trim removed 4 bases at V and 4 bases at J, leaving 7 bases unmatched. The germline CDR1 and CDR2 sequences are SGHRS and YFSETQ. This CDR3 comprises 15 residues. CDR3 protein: CASSPREGLYNEQFF. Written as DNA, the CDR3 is TGCGCCAGCAGCCCCCGGGAGGGCCTGTACAATGAGCAGTTCTTC.

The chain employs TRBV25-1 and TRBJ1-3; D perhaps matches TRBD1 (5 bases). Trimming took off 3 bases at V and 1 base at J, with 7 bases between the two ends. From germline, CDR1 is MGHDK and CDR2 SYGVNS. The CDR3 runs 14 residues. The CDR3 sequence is CASSDQGSGNTIYF. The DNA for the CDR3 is TGTGCCAGCAGTGATCAGGGATCTGGAAACACCATATATTTT.

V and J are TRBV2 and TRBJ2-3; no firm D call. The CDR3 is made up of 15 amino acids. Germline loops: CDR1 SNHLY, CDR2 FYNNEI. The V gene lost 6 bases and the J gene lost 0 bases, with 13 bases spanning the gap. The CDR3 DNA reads TGTGCCAGCAGGGACCCAGCTACTAGCACAGATACGCAGTATTTT. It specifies CASRDPATSTDTQYF.

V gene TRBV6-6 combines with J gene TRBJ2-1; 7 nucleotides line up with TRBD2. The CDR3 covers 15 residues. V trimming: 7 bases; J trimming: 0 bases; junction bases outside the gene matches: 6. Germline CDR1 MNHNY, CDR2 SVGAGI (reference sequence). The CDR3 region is CASTWTSVSYNEQFF. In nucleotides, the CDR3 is TGTGCCAGCACCTGGACTAGTGTCTCCTACAATGAGCAGTTCTTC.

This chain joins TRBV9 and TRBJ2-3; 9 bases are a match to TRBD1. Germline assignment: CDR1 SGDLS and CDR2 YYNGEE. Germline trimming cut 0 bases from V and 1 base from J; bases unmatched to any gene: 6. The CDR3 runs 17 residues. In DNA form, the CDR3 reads TGTGCCAGCAGCGTAGCTGCGACAGGGGGTGGCACAGATACGCAGTATTTT. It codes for CASSVAATGGGTDTQYF.

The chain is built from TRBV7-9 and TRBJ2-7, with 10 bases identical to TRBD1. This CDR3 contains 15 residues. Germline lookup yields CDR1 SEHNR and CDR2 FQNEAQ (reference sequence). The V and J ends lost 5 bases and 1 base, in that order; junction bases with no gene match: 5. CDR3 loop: CASSLGTGASYEQYF. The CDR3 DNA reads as TGTGCCAGCAGCCTTGGGACAGGGGCTTCCTACGAGCAGTACTTC.

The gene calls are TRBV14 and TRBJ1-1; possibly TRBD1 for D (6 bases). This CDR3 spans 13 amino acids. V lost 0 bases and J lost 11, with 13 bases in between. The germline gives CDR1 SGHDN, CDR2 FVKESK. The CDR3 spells CASSQELGGSAFF. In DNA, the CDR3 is TGTGCCAGCAGCCAAGAGCTGGGGGGCTCTGCTTTCTTT.

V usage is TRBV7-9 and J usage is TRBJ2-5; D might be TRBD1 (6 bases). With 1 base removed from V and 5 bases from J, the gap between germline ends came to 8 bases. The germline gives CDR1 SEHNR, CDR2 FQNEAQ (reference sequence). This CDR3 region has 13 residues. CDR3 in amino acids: CASSLGGPETQYF. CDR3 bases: TGTGCCAGCAGCTTAGGGGGGCCGGAGACCCAGTACTTC.

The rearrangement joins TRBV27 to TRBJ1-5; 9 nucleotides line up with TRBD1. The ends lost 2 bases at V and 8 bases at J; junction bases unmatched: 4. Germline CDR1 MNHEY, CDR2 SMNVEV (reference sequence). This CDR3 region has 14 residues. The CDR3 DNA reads TGTGCCAGCAGTTTAAACAGGGGGCTAAAGCCCCAGCATTTT. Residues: CASSLNRGLKPQHF.

In DNA, the CDR3 is TGTGCCAGCAGCTTGTTGGGACAGCAAGAGACCCAGTACTTC. It specifies CASSLLGQQETQYF. The chain carries TRBV9 and TRBJ2-5; TRBD1 agrees at 7 bases. Trimming cost V 4 bases and J 2 bases; bases outside gene matches: 5. CDR1 and CDR2 (germline): SGDLS, YYNGEE. This CDR3 has 14 residues.

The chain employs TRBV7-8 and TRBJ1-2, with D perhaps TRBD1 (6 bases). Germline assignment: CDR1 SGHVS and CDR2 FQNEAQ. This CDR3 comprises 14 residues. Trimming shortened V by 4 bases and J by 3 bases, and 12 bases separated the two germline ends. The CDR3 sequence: CASSSRQADYGYTF. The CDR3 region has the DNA TGTGCCAGCAGCTCGAGACAGGCGGACTATGGCTACACCTTC. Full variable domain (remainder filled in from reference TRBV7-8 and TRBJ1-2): GAGVSQSPRYKVAKRGQDVALRCDPISGHVSLFWYQQALGQGPEFLTYFQNEAQLDKSGLPSDRFFAERPEGSVSTLKIQRTQQEDSAVYLCASSSRQADYGYTFGSGTRLTVV.